One T cell receptor beta chain is described in this entry. Its target is unknown. Generated by immunoSEQ multiplex PCR, the TCRdb table keeps only in-frame clones and is missing some. This sample has around 25,000 clones, with more than 75% found just once. This entry comes from a study of T cell responses to AZD1222 COVID-19 vaccine. Findings of the study overall: Nearly half of spike-specific TCRs reportedly target unmutated variant regions. Scientists sampled the repertoires only once the peak T cell response had passed.

Sequencing used peripheral blood, obtained 28 days after the second AZD1222 dose. The sequence came from an adult who received the AZD1222 COVID-19 vaccine.

The DNA for the CDR3 is TGTGCCAGCTCACGGTACGCGGGGGACGAGCAGTACTTC. It translates to CASSRYAGDEQYF. The chain recombines TRBV18 with TRBJ2-7, with TRBD2 matching 7 bases. The CDR3 is 13 amino acids. With 4 bases clipped from V and 5 bases from J, the junction kept 5 bases outside the gene matches. Looked up from germline, CDR1 is KGHSH and CDR2 is LQKENI.